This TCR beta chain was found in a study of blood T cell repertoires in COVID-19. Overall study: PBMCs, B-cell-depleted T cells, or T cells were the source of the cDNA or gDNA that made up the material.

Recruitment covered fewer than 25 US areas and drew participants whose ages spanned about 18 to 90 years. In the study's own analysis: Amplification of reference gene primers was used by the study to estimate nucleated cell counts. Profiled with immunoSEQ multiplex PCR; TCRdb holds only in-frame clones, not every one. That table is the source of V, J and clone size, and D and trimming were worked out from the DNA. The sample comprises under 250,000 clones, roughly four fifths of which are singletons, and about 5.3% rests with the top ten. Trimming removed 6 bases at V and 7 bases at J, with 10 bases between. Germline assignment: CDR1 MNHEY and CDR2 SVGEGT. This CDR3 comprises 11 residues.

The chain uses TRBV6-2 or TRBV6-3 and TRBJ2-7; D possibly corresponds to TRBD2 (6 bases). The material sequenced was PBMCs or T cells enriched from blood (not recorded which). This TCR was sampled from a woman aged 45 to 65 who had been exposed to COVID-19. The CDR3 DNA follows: TGTGCCAGCAGCGGACGGGGGGAGCAGTACTTC. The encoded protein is CASSGRGEQYF.